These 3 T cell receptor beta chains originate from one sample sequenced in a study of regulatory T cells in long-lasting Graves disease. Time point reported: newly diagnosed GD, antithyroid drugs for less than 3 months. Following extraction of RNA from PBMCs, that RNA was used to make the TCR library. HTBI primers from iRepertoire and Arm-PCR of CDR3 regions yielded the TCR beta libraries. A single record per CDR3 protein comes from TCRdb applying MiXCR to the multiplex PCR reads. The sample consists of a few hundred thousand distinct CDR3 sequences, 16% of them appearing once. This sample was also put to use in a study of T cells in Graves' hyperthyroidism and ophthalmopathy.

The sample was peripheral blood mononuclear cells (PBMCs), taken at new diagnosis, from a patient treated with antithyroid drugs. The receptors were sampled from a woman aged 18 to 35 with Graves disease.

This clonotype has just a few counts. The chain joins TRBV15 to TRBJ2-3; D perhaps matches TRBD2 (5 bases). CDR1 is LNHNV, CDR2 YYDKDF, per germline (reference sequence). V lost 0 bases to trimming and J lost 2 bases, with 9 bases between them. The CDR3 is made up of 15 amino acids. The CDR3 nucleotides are TGTGCCACCAGCAGAGAGGGAGCCTTCACAGATACGCAGTATTTT. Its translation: CATSREGAFTDTQYF.

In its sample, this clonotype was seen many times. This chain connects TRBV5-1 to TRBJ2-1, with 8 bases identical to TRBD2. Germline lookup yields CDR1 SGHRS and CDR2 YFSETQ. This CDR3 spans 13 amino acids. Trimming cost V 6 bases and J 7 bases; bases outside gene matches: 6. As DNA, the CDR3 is TGCGCCAGCAAGTTTGCGGGAGGTAATGAGCAGTTCTTC. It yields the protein CASKFAGGNEQFF.

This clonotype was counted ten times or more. The CDR3 nucleotides read TGTGCCAGCAGCTTGGGATCAAGGAACTATGGCTACACCTTC. This translates into CASSLGSRNYGYTF. The chain uses TRBV7-3 and TRBJ1-2, with no clear D. Trimming took 3 bases from V and 2 from J, leaving 10 bases between them. The CDR3 runs to 14 residues. Germline V CDR1 and CDR2: SGHTA, FQGTGA. The entire variable domain, with the rest obtained from reference TRBV7-3 and TRBJ1-2, is as follows: GAGVSQTPSNKVTEKGKYVELRCDPISGHTALYWYRQSLGQGPEFLIYFQGTGAADDSGLPNDRFFAVRPEGSVSTLKIQRTERGDSAVYLCASSLGSRNYGYTFGSGTRLTVV.